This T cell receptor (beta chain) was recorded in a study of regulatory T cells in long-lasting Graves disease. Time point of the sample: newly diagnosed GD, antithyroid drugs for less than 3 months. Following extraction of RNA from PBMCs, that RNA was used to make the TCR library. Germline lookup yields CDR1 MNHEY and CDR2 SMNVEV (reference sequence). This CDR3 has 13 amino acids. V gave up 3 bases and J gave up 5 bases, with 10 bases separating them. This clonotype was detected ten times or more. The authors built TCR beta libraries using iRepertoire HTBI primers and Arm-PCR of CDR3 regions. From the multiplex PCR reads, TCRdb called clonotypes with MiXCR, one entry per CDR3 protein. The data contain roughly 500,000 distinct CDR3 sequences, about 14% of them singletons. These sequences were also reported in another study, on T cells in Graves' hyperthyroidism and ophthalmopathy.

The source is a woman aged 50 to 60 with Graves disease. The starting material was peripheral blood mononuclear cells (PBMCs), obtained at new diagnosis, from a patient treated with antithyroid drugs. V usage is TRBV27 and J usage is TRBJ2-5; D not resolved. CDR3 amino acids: CASSFWVGETQYF. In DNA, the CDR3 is TGTGCCAGCAGTTTTTGGGTGGGGGAGACCCAGTACTTC.